This paragraph covers one TCR beta chain sequence. Its target is not known. Graft-derived tissue was subjected to processing to liberate intraepithelial and lamina propria lymphocytes. This specimen belongs to a study of graft-versus-host responses after intestinal transplantation. Notes on the study in general: Detection of GvH clones occurred in recipient marrow, and some had their first appearance in ileum or blood. With peak circulating GvH clone levels came an association with early post-transplant HvG declines.

Profiled with immunoSEQ multiplex PCR; TCRdb holds only in-frame clones, not every one. The repertoire holds 800 to 1,100 clones, with approximately 80% as singletons. Germline values: CDR1 MRHNA, CDR2 SNTAGT. After removal of 8 bases from V and 3 bases from J, the junction contained 10 bases not matched to a gene. The CDR3 runs to 14 residues. The TCR was taken from a human patient who received an intestinal transplant, so some T cells may come from the graft donor. The gene calls are TRBV6-4 and TRBJ2-7; 7 bases align to TRBD1. This specimen was ileum tissue, taken approximately 110 days after intestinal transplant. The CDR3, as DNA: TGTGCCAGCTTTAGACCGGGACAGTACTACGAGCAGTACTTC. Its protein is CASFRPGQYYEQYF.